This T cell receptor beta chain was documented in a study of blood T cells in healthy people across ages (dated by TCRdb to about 2015). With respect to the entire study: In model experiments, template switching captured roughly one uniquely barcoded TCR beta cDNA molecule for every two T cells. To avoid experimental bias, donors of different ages were randomly spread across the sequencing lanes. The donors were split into four age groups: young (average around 15 years), middle-aged (roughly 42), aged (roughly 68) and long-lived (over 80). To track age-related changes in TCR beta repertoire diversity, the study relied on deep sequencing normalized with unique cDNA molecular identifiers. For two donors (one aged 18 to 29 and one aged 80 or older), the study analyzed two additional independent replicas of 1 million unique cDNA reads from the same blood draw. Broad study findings and their caveats: There was a strong correlation between observed TCR beta diversity and the percentage of naive T cells measured by flow cytometry. Since profiling was done on bulk unsorted PBMCs, naive and antigen-experienced compartments could not be conclusively compared. Total diversity estimates from one million sequenced T cells were considered lower bounds and underestimates. Compared with the aged group, more naive CD4+ T cells, fewer expanded clones and increased TCR diversity were shown by the long-lived group, suggesting age selection. As age increased, observed TCR beta diversity per million T cells dropped in a roughly linear way, and a significant reduction was already evident by age 40. Because donor CMV infection status was unknown, age-related changes in expanded clonotypes were potentially confounded.

Points on this clonotype: There is no known antigen for this receptor. No clone much larger than this one lies a single base away; base qualities are absent.

Systemically healthy Caucasian individuals from Russia, 35 to 50 in total and aged about 6 to 100 years, were included as donors. Ten milliliters of peripheral blood were drawn from each donor into EDTA-treated Vacutainer tubes. Ficoll-Paque density-gradient centrifugation was used to isolate PBMCs, with at least 6 million per sample. Trizol reagent was used to extract total RNA from the PBMCs, yielding at least 5 micrograms per sample. The percentages of naive CD45RAhigh/CD27high T cells were determined by flow cytometry on a PBMC aliquot from every donor. CDR1 is given as MGHDK and CDR2 as SYGVNS, both from the germline V gene. The CDR3, cysteine through phenylalanine, is 16 amino acids long. CDR3 DNA only is kept here, 48 bases in frame from base 1. Library creation used 5' RACE. These reads were obtained on an Illumina HiSeq 2500. The second PCR ran for roughly 6 to 11 cycles and used a J-beta primer mix along with a sample-barcoded 5' primer. Each TCR beta cDNA molecule received a unique molecular identifier from a template-switch 5' adaptor carrying 12 random nucleotides. Each sample yielded at least 3 million CDR3-containing paired-end reads. First-strand cDNA was synthesized from all RNA with the Mint cDNA synthesis kit, primed by a TRBC-specific oligonucleotide. After uracil-DNA glycosylase treatment, a first 18-cycle PCR used universal primers M1SS and BC2_uni_R on all cDNA. Per the source publication's procedure: For normalization, 1 million high-quality reads were randomly selected from each sample, with every read carrying a distinct molecular identifier. Instead of being binned into consensus sequences, reads with shared molecular identifiers were discarded. MiTCR, with a Q25 quality threshold and the strictest error-elimination algorithm, was used for CDR3 identification, clonotype clustering and error correction. Lower-bound total TCR beta diversity was estimated with a nonparametric unseen species model using Euler transformation. Starting from the raw public reads, TCRdb applied fastp trimming at Q25, assembled clones with MiXCR and retained in-frame beta chains. When rows share a CDR3 protein, they turn into one entry using the most common DNA and genes. The V and J calls follow TCRdb's processing rather than the paper's. In all, the sample holds roughly 2 million distinct CDR3 sequences, and around half of those were seen once. Approximately 2.1% of the sample is in the top ten clones.

This receptor was obtained from a woman aged 40 to 50 in good health. Input material: blood. The chain is assembled from TRBV25-1 and TRBJ2-1, with 8 bases in between that match TRBD1. The DNA end lines up better with TRBJ2-7; the J call may be wrong. The sequenced DNA is TGTGCCAGCAGTACACGGACAGGGCTCTCCTACAATGAGCAGTACTTC. It translates as CASSTRTGLSYNEQYF.